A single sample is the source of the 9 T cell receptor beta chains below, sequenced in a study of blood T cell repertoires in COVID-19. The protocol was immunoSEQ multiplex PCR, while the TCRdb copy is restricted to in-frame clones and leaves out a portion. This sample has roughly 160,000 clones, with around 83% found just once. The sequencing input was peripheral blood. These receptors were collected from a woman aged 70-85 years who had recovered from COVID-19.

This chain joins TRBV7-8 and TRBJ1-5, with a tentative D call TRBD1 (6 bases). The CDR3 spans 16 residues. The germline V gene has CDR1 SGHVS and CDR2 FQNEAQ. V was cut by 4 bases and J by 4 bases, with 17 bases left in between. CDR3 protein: CASSSGQSFGNQPQHF. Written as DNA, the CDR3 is TGTGCCAGCAGCTCCGGACAGTCTTTTGGGAATCAGCCCCAGCATTTT. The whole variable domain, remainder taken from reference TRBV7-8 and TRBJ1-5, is GAGVSQSPRYKVAKRGQDVALRCDPISGHVSLFWYQQALGQGPEFLTYFQNEAQLDKSGLPSDRFFAERPEGSVSTLKIQRTQQEDSAVYLCASSSGQSFGNQPQHFGDGTRLSIL.

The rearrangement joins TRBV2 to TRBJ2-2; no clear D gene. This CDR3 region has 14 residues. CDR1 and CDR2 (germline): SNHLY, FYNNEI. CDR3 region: CCSAVLANTGELFF. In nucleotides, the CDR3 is TGTTGCTCGGCGGTCCTCGCGAACACCGGGGAGCTGTTTTTT.

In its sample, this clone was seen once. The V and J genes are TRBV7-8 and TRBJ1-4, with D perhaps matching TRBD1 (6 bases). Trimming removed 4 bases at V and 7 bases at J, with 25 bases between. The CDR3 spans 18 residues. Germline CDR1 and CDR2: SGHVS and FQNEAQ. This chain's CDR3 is CASSSPDRGGPSREKLFF. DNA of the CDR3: TGTGCCAGCAGCTCCCCGGACCGGGGGGGCCCCTCGCGTGAAAAACTGTTTTTT. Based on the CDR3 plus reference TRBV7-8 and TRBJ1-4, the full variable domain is GAGVSQSPRYKVAKRGQDVALRCDPISGHVSLFWYQQALGQGPEFLTYFQNEAQLDKSGLPSDRFFAERPEGSVSTLKIQRTQQEDSAVYLCASSSPDRGGPSREKLFFGSGTQLSVL.

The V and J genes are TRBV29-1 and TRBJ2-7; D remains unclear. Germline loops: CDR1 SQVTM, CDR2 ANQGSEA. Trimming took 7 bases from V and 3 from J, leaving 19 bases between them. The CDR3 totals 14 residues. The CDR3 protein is CSAPHPGFVYEQYF. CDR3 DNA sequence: TGCAGCGCCCCCCATCCGGGTTTCGTCTACGAGCAGTACTTC.

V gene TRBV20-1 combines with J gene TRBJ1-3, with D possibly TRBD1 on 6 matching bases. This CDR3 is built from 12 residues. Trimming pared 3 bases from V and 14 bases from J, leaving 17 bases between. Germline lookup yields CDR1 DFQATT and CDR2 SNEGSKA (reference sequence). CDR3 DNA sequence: TGCAGTGCTAGTGGGGGGGGGCTCGCCCTATATTTT. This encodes CSASGGGLALYF.

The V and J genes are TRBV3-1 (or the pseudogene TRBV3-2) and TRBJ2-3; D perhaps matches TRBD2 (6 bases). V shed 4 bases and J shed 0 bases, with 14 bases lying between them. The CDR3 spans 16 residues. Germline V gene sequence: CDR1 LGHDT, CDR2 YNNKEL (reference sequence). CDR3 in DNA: TGTGCCAGCAGCCCAGTGGGGGGTGGGAGCACAGATACGCAGTATTTT. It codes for CASSPVGGGSTDTQYF.

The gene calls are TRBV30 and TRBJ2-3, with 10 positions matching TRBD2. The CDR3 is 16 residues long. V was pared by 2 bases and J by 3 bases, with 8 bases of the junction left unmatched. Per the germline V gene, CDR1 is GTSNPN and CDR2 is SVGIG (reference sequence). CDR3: CAWSIPSGRGTDTQYF. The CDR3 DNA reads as TGTGCCTGGAGTATCCCCAGCGGGAGGGGTACAGATACGCAGTATTTT.

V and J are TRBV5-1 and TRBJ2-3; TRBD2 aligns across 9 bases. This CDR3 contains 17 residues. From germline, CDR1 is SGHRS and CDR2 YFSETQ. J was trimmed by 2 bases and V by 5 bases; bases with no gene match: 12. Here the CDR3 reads CASRGLAGRATTDTQYF. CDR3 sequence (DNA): TGCGCCAGCAGGGGTCTAGCGGGGAGGGCTACCACAGATACGCAGTATTTT.

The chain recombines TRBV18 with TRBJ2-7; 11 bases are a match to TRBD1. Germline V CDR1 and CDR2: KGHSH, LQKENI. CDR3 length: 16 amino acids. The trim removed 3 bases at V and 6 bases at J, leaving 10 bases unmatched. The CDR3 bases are TGTGCCAGCTCACCCCGCGGGAGGACAGGGGGCGGCGAGCAGTACTTC. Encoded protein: CASSPRGRTGGGEQYF.